This TCR beta chain was recorded in a study of blood T cells in healthy people across ages. Whole-study results and caveats: Donor CMV status, an unknown factor, possibly confounded changes in expanded clonotypes. Researchers report that TCR beta diversity correlated strongly with naive T cell percentage.

Through a sample-barcoded 5' primer and a J-beta primer mix, a second PCR was run for roughly 7 to 12 cycles. TCRdb re-derived calls from the 5' RACE reads in MiXCR, one entry per CDR3 protein. Of about 730,000 distinct CDR3 sequences detected, more than 40% appear once; the ten largest clones hold roughly 19%. V lost 2 bases and J lost 4; bases outside the gene matches: 1. This CDR3 contains 13 residues. Germline CDR1 MDHEN, CDR2 SYDVKM. In the case of this clonotype: What it binds is unknown.

Material for sequencing was blood. The genes are TRBV28 and TRBJ1-2, with 7 nucleotides matching TRBD1. The TCR was taken from a woman aged 60-75 years in good health. The CDR3: CASSLRGPYGYTF. CDR3 DNA: TGTGCCAGCAGTTTAAGGGGGCCCTATGGCTACACCTTC.